This passage covers 14 T cell receptor beta chains from one sample sequenced in a study of T-cell memory formation after mild COVID-19. TCRdb re-analysed the 5' RACE reads in MiXCR, keeping a single row per CDR3 protein. The sample records around 340,000 distinct CDR3 sequences, approximately 15% being singletons. Specimen: PBMCs or a T cell subset sorted from them (not recorded which). The receptor set was obtained from a man between 18 and 35 years old who had mild COVID-19 (a few samples of this study predate the infection). Cell type and time point are not known.

There are a few counts of this clonotype. V and J are TRBV4-3 and TRBJ2-3; TRBD2 agrees at 11 bases. This CDR3 has 16 amino acids. Unmatched junction bases numbered 2, after V lost 0 bases and J lost 3 bases. Germline-derived CDR1 and CDR2 are LGHNA and YSLEER. CDR3 DNA: TGCGCCAGCAGCCAAGATCCTAGCGGGAGGACAGATACGCAGTATTTT. It is translated as CASSQDPSGRTDTQYF.

This clonotype was observed many times. The chain links TRBV7-2 to TRBJ1-1, with 9 bases aligning to TRBD1. V lost 3 bases, J lost 10 bases, and 6 bases stayed unmatched. The CDR3 contains 13 residues. CDR1 SGHTA and CDR2 FQGNSA come from the germline V gene. The CDR3 loop is CASSFVTGGSAFF. The CDR3 DNA reads TGTGCCAGCAGCTTCGTGACAGGGGGTTCAGCTTTCTTT.

This clonotype has a handful of counts. J is TRBJ2-1 and V is TRBV7-2; a weak D match, TRBD1 (5 bases). V gave up 9 bases and J gave up 2 bases, with 14 bases separating them. This CDR3 region has 14 residues. The germline gives CDR1 SGHTA, CDR2 FQGNSA. The CDR3 DNA follows: TGTGCCAGACATCAGGGTACTCCCTACAATGAGCAGTTCTTC. Encoded protein: CARHQGTPYNEQFF.

The sample holds a few counts of this clonotype. Possible read error: a much larger clone is one base away. The J gene is TRBJ1-1, the V gene TRBV27; D remains ambiguous. Trimming took 4 bases from V and 1 from J, leaving 10 bases between them. This CDR3 spans 14 amino acids. Germline lookup yields CDR1 MNHEY and CDR2 SMNVEV (reference sequence). The CDR3 here is CASSSGLGNTEAFF. As DNA, the CDR3 is TGTGCCAGCAGTTCCGGACTGGGGAACACTGAAGCTTTCTTT.

This clonotype was seen repeatedly, ten times or more. The rearrangement uses TRBV5-1 and TRBJ2-7, with 10 positions matching TRBD1. In germline, CDR1 is SGHRS, CDR2 YFSETQ. The length of the CDR3 is 15 residues. The junction had 8 bases not matched to a gene; V was cut back by 4 bases and J by 4 bases. CDR3 sequence: CASSGRDRGSYEQYF. In nucleotides, the CDR3 is TGCGCCAGCAGCGGCCGGGACAGGGGTTCTTACGAGCAGTACTTC.

The genes are TRBV28 and TRBJ2-3, with D perhaps given as TRBD1 or TRBD2 (5 bases each). Germline CDR1 reads MDHEN; CDR2 reads SYDVKM. The CDR3 spans 13 residues. V was pared by 8 bases and J by 0 bases, with 9 bases between. The CDR3 loop is CASWGSSTDTQYF. The CDR3, as DNA: TGTGCCAGCTGGGGGTCTAGCACAGATACGCAGTATTTT.

This clonotype was seen a few times. The genes are TRBV28 and TRBJ2-7, with D tentatively TRBD1 (6 bases). CDR1 is MDHEN and CDR2 is SYDVKM in the germline V gene. Trimming took off 2 bases at V and 1 base at J, with 18 bases between the two ends. This CDR3 is 17 amino acids long. The CDR3 bases are TGTGCCAGCAGTTTAGCCTGGCCCGGGCAGGGGTCCTACGAGCAGTACGTC. Translated, it gives CASSLAWPGQGSYEQYV.

This clonotype was found many times. V and J are TRBV6-5 and TRBJ1-5; TRBD1 aligns across 7 bases. The V gene's germline CDR1 is MNHEY and CDR2 SVGAGI. V lost 6 bases, J lost 1 base, and 18 bases stayed unmatched. The CDR3 has 19 amino acids. CDR3 bases: TGTGCCAGCAGGTCCCGGGACAGCCGTGGATTTTCCAGCAATCAGCCCCAGCATTTT. It encodes CASRSRDSRGFSSNQPQHF.

This clonotype was counted a few times. The V call is TRBV7-9, the J call TRBJ2-5, with D perhaps matching TRBD1 (5 bases). Germline assignment: CDR1 SEHNR and CDR2 FQNEAQ (reference sequence). The V end was cut by 0 bases, the J end by 4 bases, with 9 bases between. There are 14 residues in the CDR3. The CDR3 DNA follows: TGTGCCAGCAGCTTAGCTCAAGGGGTAGAGACCCAGTACTTC. Its protein product is CASSLAQGVETQYF.

At least ten counts were recorded for this clonotype. The rearrangement links TRBV5-1 to TRBJ2-5; D not certain. Per the germline V gene, CDR1 is SGHRS and CDR2 is YFSETQ. Trimming shortened V by 4 bases and J by 1 base, and 14 bases separated the two germline ends. The CDR3 loop spans 15 amino acids. This chain's CDR3 is CASSPQGRVQETQYF. The CDR3 DNA is TGCGCCAGCAGCCCGCAAGGTCGGGTCCAAGAGACCCAGTACTTC.

In its sample, this clonotype was seen many times. The chain combines TRBV3-1 with TRBJ2-3; 11 positions match TRBD2. This CDR3 spans 16 amino acids. CDR1 is LGHDT, CDR2 YNNKEL, per germline (reference sequence). J was trimmed by 5 bases and V by 8 bases; bases with no gene match: 12. The CDR3 nucleotides are TGTGCCAGCCGCGCGATAGCGGGGGGGTCCGAAGATACGCAGTATTTT. As protein: CASRAIAGGSEDTQYF.

This clonotype has just a few counts. In DNA, the CDR3 is TGTGCCAGCAGCTCGGTCTCAGATACGCAGTATTTT. Protein product: CASSSVSDTQYF. The chain recombines TRBV11-2 with TRBJ2-3; D is undetermined. V lost 4 bases, J lost 4 bases, and 6 bases lay in between. Per germline, CDR1 SGHAT and CDR2 FQNNGV. The CDR3 runs to 12 residues.

This clonotype was seen repeatedly, ten times or more. The rearrangement joins TRBV12-3 or TRBV12-4 to TRBJ2-5; D gene uncertain. V was cut by 5 bases and J by 1 base, with 20 bases left in between. This CDR3 has 17 residues. The CDR3 nucleotides read TGTGCCAGCAGTACACCCGTCTTAGTCGCACTCCAAGAGACCCAGTACTTC. The encoded protein is CASSTPVLVALQETQYF.

This clonotype has more than one count but fewer than ten. The genes are TRBV4-2 and TRBJ2-2; unclear D gene. The CDR3 consists of 14 residues. Germline V gene lookup returns CDR1 LGHNA and CDR2 YNFKEQ. V lost 0 bases and J 4 bases, leaving 6 bases between the germline ends. This CDR3 reads CASSQEYSTGELFF. Here the CDR3 DNA reads TGTGCCAGCAGCCAAGAGTACAGCACCGGGGAGCTGTTTTTT.